This entry lists 22 T cell receptor beta chains sequenced from one sample in a study of blood T cell repertoires in COVID-19. TCRdb's copy holds only in-frame clones and misses some; the assay was immunoSEQ multiplex PCR. Among some 310,000 clones, roughly nine tenths were seen once, and the ten largest hold roughly 2.9%. Sequences were obtained from peripheral blood. The receptors stem from a woman aged 30 to 39 with COVID-19, enrolled during active disease.

This clone occurred a few times. The chain carries TRBV20-1 and TRBJ2-2; 8 nucleotides line up with TRBD2. Germline-derived CDR1 and CDR2 are DFQATT and SNEGSKA (reference sequence). Trimming took 3 bases from V and 4 from J; bases not matched to a gene: 10. This CDR3 is 16 amino acids long. The CDR3 DNA sequence: TGCAGTGCTAGTCCCCCGGGACTAGGGGGCACCGGGGAGCTGTTTTTT. Amino acid sequence: CSASPPGLGGTGELFF.

The chain recombines TRBV3-1 (or the pseudogene TRBV3-2) with TRBJ2-2; weak D call: TRBD2 (6 bases). This CDR3 is built from 17 residues. Trimming took off 4 bases at V and 0 bases at J, with 15 bases between the two ends. The germline V gene has CDR1 LGHDT and CDR2 YNNKEL (reference sequence). The DNA for the CDR3 is TGTGCCAGCAGCCGTGCGGGACTCGAACCGAACACCGGGGAGCTGTTTTTT. Protein sequence: CASSRAGLEPNTGELFF.

The J gene is TRBJ1-3, the V gene TRBV19, with a weak D call TRBD1 (5 bases). Germline V lookup: CDR1 LNHDA, CDR2 SQIVND (reference sequence). The CDR3 runs 15 residues. The germline V and J ends were trimmed by 7 bases and 3 bases, with 16 bases remaining between them. CDR3 in DNA: TGTGCCAGTAAACCCCCAGGGAAGGATGGAAACACCATATATTTT. The encoded protein is CASKPPGKDGNTIYF.

A note on this clone: Relative to the germline gene, one junction end is altered; a read error may explain this. The V gene is TRBV5-4, the J gene TRBJ2-1; no clear D. The germline V gene has CDR1 SGHNT and CDR2 YYREEE (reference sequence). The CDR3 is 12 amino acids. As DNA, the CDR3 is TGTGCCAGCAGCTTAGTCCAGGTGGGCACGGTCTTC. This translates into CASSLVQVGTVF.

The V gene is TRBV5-1, the J gene TRBJ2-1; a possible D gene is TRBD1 (6 bases). The germline gives CDR1 SGHRS, CDR2 YFSETQ. The CDR3 consists of 16 residues. With 0 bases removed from V and 8 bases from J, the gap between germline ends came to 18 bases. In DNA, the CDR3 is TGCGCCAGCAGCTTGGTGGGGGCTGGAGGAGCAGATGAGCAGTTCTTC. It translates to CASSLVGAGGADEQFF.

The chain couples TRBV5-6 to TRBJ2-7; 14 bases line up with TRBD2. There are 15 residues in the CDR3. The junction had 4 bases not matched to a gene; V was cut back by 4 bases and J by 4 bases. Germline V gene data show CDR1 as SGHDT and CDR2 as YYEEEE. Written as DNA, the CDR3 is TGTGCCAGCAGCCTAGGGACTAGCGGGGGATACGAGCAGTACTTC. It codes for CASSLGTSGGYEQYF.

The sample holds a few counts of this clone. This sequence joins TRBV2 and TRBJ1-2; 12 positions match TRBD1. Germline CDR1 is SNHLY and CDR2 is FYNNEI. V lost 8 bases, J lost 3 bases, and 10 bases stayed unmatched. The CDR3 contains 16 residues. The CDR3 protein is CASRVGTGGAYYGYTF. CDR3 coding DNA: TGTGCCAGCCGGGTTGGGACAGGGGGCGCCTACTATGGCTACACCTTC.

V and J are TRBV15 and TRBJ1-6; D is undetermined. The CDR3 sequence is 14 residues long. V shed 0 bases and J shed 5 bases, with 5 bases lying between them. Germline V lookup: CDR1 LNHNV, CDR2 YYDKDF (reference sequence). This CDR3 is CATSRDRDNSPLHF. The DNA for the CDR3 is TGTGCCACCAGCAGAGACCGGGATAATTCACCCCTCCACTTT.

The chain has TRBV28 and TRBJ1-1; 12 nucleotides align to TRBD1. The germline V gene encodes CDR1 MDHEN and CDR2 SYDVKM. Trimming cost V 6 bases and J 1 base; bases outside gene matches: 3. The CDR3 covers 15 residues. The CDR3 here is CASRGQGAGNTEAFF. The CDR3 region has the DNA TGTGCCAGCAGGGGACAGGGGGCTGGGAACACTGAAGCTTTCTTT.

The rearrangement joins TRBV30 to TRBJ2-1; D unresolved. Trimming removed 3 bases from V and 5 bases from J, with 11 bases in between. The CDR3 has 13 residues. CDR1 GTSNPN and CDR2 SVGIG come from the germline V gene (reference sequence). CDR3: CAWSHDTNNEQFF. CDR3 sequence (DNA): TGTGCCTGGAGCCATGACACCAACAATGAGCAGTTCTTC.

This chain uses TRBV28 with TRBJ2-7; 7 nucleotides align to TRBD1. The CDR3 is made up of 15 amino acids. The V gene's germline CDR1 is MDHEN and CDR2 SYDVKM. With V trimmed by 5 bases and J by 3 bases, 10 bases remained unmatched. CDR3 loop: CASSQQTGFGYEQYF. The CDR3 coding sequence is TGTGCCAGCAGTCAACAGACAGGGTTCGGCTACGAGCAGTACTTC.

The V and J genes are TRBV10-2 and TRBJ1-1, with TRBD1 as a possible D gene (6 bases). The CDR3 covers 14 residues. Trimming pared 6 bases from V and 3 bases from J, leaving 14 bases between. CDR1 WSHSY and CDR2 SAAADI come from the germline V gene. The DNA of the CDR3 is TGCGCCAGCAGAGACAGGAATAAACACACTGAAGCTTTCTTT. Protein sequence: CASRDRNKHTEAFF.

The V call is TRBV27, the J call TRBJ2-1, with 7 bases identical to TRBD2. V lost 3 bases and J lost 6; bases outside the gene matches: 5. Germline V gene data show CDR1 as MNHEY and CDR2 as SMNVEV (reference sequence). This CDR3 is 14 amino acids long. The CDR3 nucleotides read TGTGCCAGCAGTTTGCGGGAGTTGGGCAATGAGCAGTTCTTC. Residues: CASSLRELGNEQFF.

The CDR3 region has the DNA TGTGCCAGCTCGCCGGGACAGTATAATTCACCCCTCCACTTT. Amino acid sequence: CASSPGQYNSPLHF. The chain has TRBV18 and TRBJ1-6; 7 bases line up with TRBD1. Germline V lookup: CDR1 KGHSH, CDR2 LQKENI. The trim removed 6 bases at V and 4 bases at J, leaving 3 bases unmatched. The CDR3 is 14 amino acids.

This clone was detected once. The CDR3 sequence is CSVLLSGVTPYEQYF. CDR3 nucleotide sequence: TGCAGCGTTCTTCTCTCGGGTGTGACTCCTTACGAGCAGTACTTC. This chain links TRBV29-1 with TRBJ2-7; D unclear. The V end was cut by 5 bases, the J end by 4 bases, with 21 bases between. The length of the CDR3 is 15 residues. Germline-derived CDR1 and CDR2 are SQVTM and ANQGSEA.

This chain uses TRBV9 with TRBJ2-1; D gene uncertain. Germline V gives CDR1 SGDLS, CDR2 YYNGEE. The CDR3 is 13 residues long. Trimming removed 0 bases at V and 3 bases at J, with 4 bases between. CDR3 residues: CASSVGDYNEQFF. The CDR3 coding sequence is TGTGCCAGCAGCGTAGGAGACTACAATGAGCAGTTCTTC.

The J gene is TRBJ2-4, the V gene TRBV2; D ambiguous. Germline CDR1 reads SNHLY; CDR2 reads FYNNEI. V was clipped by 3 bases and J by 0 bases, with 6 bases between them. CDR3 length equals 14 residues. This chain's CDR3 is CASSDPRAKNIQYF. CDR3 sequence (DNA): TGTGCCAGCAGTGACCCTAGAGCCAAAAACATTCAGTACTTC.

This clone was recorded many times. The chain joins TRBV7-9 to TRBJ1-6, with D tentatively TRBD1 (6 bases). V lost 5 bases and J 6 bases, leaving 14 bases between the germline ends. CDR3 length equals 15 residues. In germline, CDR1 is SEHNR, CDR2 FQNEAQ (reference sequence). The CDR3 reads CASSPPGQLNSPLHF. The DNA for the CDR3 is TGTGCCAGCAGCCCGCCAGGACAGCTTAATTCACCCCTCCACTTT.

The rearrangement joins TRBV6-5 to TRBJ1-2, with TRBD1 as a possible D gene (5 bases). Looked up from germline, CDR1 is MNHEY and CDR2 is SVGAGI. The CDR3 sequence is 15 residues long. V lost 8 bases and J lost 0, with 16 bases in between. The CDR3 DNA reads as TGTGCCAGCGCTACAGGCACGATTACTAACTATGGCTACACCTTC. It is translated as CASATGTITNYGYTF.

The rearrangement uses TRBV29-1 and TRBJ2-1, with a tentative D call TRBD2 (6 bases). V was trimmed by 6 bases and J by 8 bases, leaving 17 bases between them. CDR1 is SQVTM and CDR2 is ANQGSEA in the germline V gene. The CDR3 is 13 residues long. The CDR3 sequence is CSVDRGTGDEQFF. For the CDR3, the DNA is TGCAGCGTGGACCGAGGGACTGGGGATGAGCAGTTCTTC.

The chain recombines TRBV28 with TRBJ1-1, with a tentative D call TRBD1 (5 bases). The CDR3 contains 14 residues. Trimming left V 4 bases short and J 5 bases short, with 14 bases between. CDR1 and CDR2 from the germline V gene are MDHEN and SYDVKM. The CDR3, as DNA: TGTGCCAGCAGTTCCGGGCAGGGTGGTACTGAAGCTTTCTTT. It codes for CASSSGQGGTEAFF.

The CDR3 region is CAWSRERLAEAFF. The DNA of the CDR3 is TGTGCCTGGTCGAGGGAAAGGTTGGCTGAAGCTTTCTTT. The chain employs TRBV30 and TRBJ1-1, with no clear D. CDR1 GTSNPN and CDR2 SVGIG come from the germline V gene (reference sequence). The CDR3 has 13 residues. Between the trimmed V and J ends, which lost 5 bases and 6 bases, there was a span of 16 bases.